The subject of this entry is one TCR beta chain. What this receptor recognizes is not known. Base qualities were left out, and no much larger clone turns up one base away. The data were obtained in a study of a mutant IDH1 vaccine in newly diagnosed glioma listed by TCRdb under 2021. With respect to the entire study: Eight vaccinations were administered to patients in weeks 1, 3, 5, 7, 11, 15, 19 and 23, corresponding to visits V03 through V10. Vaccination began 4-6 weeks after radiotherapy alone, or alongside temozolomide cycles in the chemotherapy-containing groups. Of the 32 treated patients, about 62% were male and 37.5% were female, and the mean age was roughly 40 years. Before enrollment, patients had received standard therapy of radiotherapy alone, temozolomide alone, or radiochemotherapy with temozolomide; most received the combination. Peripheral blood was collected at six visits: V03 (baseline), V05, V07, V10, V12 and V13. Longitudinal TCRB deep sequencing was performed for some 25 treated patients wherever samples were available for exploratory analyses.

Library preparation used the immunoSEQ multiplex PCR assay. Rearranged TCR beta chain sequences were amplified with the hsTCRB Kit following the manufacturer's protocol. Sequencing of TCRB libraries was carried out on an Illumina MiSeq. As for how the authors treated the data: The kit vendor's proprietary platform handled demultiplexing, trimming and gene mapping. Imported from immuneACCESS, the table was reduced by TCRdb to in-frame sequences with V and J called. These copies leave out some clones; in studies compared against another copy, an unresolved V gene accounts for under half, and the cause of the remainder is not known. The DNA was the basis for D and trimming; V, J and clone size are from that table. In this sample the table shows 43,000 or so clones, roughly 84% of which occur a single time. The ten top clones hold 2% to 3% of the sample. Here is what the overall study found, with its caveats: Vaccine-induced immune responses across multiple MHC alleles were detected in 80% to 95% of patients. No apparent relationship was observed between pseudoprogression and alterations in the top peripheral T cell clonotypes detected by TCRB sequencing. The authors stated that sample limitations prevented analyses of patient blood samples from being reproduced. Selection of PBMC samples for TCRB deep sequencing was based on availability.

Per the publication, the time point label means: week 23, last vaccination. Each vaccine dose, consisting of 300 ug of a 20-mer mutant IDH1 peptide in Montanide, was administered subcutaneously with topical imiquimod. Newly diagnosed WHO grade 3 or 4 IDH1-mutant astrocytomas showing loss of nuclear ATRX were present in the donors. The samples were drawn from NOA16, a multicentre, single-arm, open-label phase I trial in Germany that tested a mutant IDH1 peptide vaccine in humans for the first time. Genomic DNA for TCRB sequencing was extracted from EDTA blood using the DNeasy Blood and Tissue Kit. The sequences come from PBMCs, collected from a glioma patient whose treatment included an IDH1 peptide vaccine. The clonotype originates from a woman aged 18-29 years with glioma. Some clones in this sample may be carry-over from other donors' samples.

The CDR3 region has the sequence CASSPQAGGPTDTQYF. The bases are TGTGCCAGCAGCCCACAAGCGGGGGGGCCGACAGATACGCAGTATTTT. The chain couples TRBV11-3 to TRBJ2-3; TRBD2 agrees with 10 junctional bases. The CDR3 measures 16 amino acids from cysteine to phenylalanine. Only the CDR3 DNA stays, 48 bases, in frame from base 1. For this chain, trimming is 5 bases at the V end and 3 bases at the J end, and the number of junction bases without a gene match is 8. From the germline V gene, CDR1 is SGHNT and CDR2 is YENEEA.